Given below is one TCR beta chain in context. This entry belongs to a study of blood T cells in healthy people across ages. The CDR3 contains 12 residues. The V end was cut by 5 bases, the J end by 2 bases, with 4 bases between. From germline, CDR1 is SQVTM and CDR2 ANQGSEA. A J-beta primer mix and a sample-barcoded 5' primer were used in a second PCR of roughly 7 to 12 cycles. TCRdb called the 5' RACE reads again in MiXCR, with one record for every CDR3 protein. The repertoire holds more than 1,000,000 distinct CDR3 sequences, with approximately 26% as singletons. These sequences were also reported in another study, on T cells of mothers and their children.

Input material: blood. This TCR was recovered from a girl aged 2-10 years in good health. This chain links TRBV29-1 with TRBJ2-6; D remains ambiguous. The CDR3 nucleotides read TGCAGCGTTACTGCTGGGGCCAACGTCCTGACTTTC. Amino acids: CSVTAGANVLTF.